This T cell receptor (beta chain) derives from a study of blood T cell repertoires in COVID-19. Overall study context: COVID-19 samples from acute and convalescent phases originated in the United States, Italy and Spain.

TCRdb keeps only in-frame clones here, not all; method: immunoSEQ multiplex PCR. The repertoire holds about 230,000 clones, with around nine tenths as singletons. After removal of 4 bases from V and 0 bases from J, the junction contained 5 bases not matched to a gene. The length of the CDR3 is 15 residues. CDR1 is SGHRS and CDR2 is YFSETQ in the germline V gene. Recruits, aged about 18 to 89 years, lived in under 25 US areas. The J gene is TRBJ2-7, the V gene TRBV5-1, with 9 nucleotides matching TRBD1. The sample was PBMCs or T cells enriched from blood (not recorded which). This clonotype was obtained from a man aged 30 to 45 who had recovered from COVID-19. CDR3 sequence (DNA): TGCGCCAGCAGCATAGGGACAGGGAGCTCCTACGAGCAGTACTTC. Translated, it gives CASSIGTGSSYEQYF.